Here is one T cell receptor beta chain with its context. At one of its ends the junction is not consistent with the germline gene, which may arise from a read error. The CDR3 is 14 amino acids. Germline values: CDR1 SGHAT, CDR2 FQDESV (reference sequence). The input was about 490 ng total RNA; TCR beta cDNA was made from it with a constant-region primer. The TCR beta library was amplified through three nested multiplex PCR rounds in a modified ARM-PCR procedure. Both of the initial two PCR rounds ran for 10 cycles and employed TRBV1-TRBV30 forward primers alongside a C-beta reverse primer. TCRdb recomputed calls from the multiplex PCR reads with MiXCR, one row per CDR3 protein. This sample has tens of thousands of distinct CDR3 sequences, with roughly 70% found just once. The roughly 20-34 mg bulk tissue piece was not sorted before simultaneous RNA and DNA extraction. The data belong to a study of tumor-infiltrating lymphocytes in primary liver carcinoma.

Sequenced: liver tumor tissue from sampling region 5. Noted subset: tumor region T5, tumor centre. The receptor's source is a man aged 40-55 years with primary liver carcinoma and hepatitis B virus infection. The chain joins TRBV11-1 to TRBJ2-3; 8 bases align to TRBD2. CDR3 in amino acids: CAGAGGAGTDTEYF. CDR3 DNA: TGTGCCGGCGCGGGGGGAGCTGGTACAGATACGGAGTATTTT.